This TCR beta chain appears in the sequencing data of a study of T-cell memory formation after mild COVID-19. Whole-study results and caveats: CD4+ contracting clones were found mainly in CM and EM, and CD8+ ones in EMRA.

The V end was cut by 5 bases, the J end by 4 bases, with 16 bases between. CDR1 and CDR2 (germline): SEHNR, FQNEAQ (reference sequence). This CDR3 is 15 amino acids long. From the 5' RACE reads, TCRdb called clonotypes with MiXCR, one entry per CDR3 protein. Of fewer than 150,000 distinct CDR3 sequences in the sample, 11% to 15% were seen once. A few counts support this clonotype. Its antigen is as yet unknown. This receptor was obtained from an adult woman who had mild COVID-19 (a few samples of this study predate the infection). Cell type and time point are not known. Material for sequencing was PBMCs or a T cell subset sorted from them (not recorded which). The rearrangement uses TRBV7-9 and TRBJ2-3, with D tentatively TRBD1 (5 bases). The CDR3, as DNA: TGTGCCAGCAGCCCGCCGACAGTTACCTCAGATACGCAGTATTTT. This codes for CASSPPTVTSDTQYF.